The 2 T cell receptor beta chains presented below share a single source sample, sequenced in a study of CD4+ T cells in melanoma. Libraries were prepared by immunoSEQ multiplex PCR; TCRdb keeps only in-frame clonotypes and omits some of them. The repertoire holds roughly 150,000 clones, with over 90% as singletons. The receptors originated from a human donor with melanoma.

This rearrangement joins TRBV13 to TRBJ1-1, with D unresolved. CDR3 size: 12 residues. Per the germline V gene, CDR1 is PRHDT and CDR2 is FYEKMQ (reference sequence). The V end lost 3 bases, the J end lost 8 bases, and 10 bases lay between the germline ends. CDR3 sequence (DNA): TGTGCCAGCAGCTTCCGGGAGATAGAAGCTTTCTTT. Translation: CASSFREIEAFF.

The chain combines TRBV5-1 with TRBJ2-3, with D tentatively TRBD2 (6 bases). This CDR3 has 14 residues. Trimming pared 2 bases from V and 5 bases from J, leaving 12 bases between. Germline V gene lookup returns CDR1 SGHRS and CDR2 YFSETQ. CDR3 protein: CASSFGGGKDTQYF. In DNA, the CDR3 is TGCGCCAGCAGCTTTGGTGGGGGGAAAGATACGCAGTATTTT.